The rows below give T cell receptor beta chains drawn from one sample of a study of T-cell memory formation after mild COVID-19. Each CDR3 protein is one row after TCRdb ran MiXCR on the 5' RACE reads. Of about 160,000 distinct CDR3 sequences in the sample, roughly 31% were seen once. The sequencing input was PBMCs or a T cell subset sorted from them (not recorded which). Receptors were obtained from an adult woman who had mild COVID-19 (a few samples of this study predate the infection). Cell type and time point are not known. Each CDR3 is given with its conserved first and last residue. A D gene is named only where the DNA matches it firmly. Clone size is not always given. Where it is, it says once, few, many or a class for expanded clones.

J	size	V	D	CDR3	DNA
TRBJ1-1	NA	TRBV12-3/TRBV12-4	NA	CASSLAMGETEGNTEAFF	TGTGCCAGCAGTTTAGCGATGGGCGAGACAGAGGGGAACACTGAAGCTTTCTTT
TRBJ2-5	NA	TRBV4-3	TRBD1	CASSQASPGGLEETQYF	TGCGCCAGCAGCCAAGCCTCTCCAGGGGGCTTGGAGGAGACCCAGTACTTC
TRBJ2-5	NA	TRBV18	TRBD1	CASSPDRTGPSQETQYF	TGTGCCAGCTCACCCGACCGGACAGGGCCCTCGCAAGAGACCCAGTACTTC
TRBJ2-7	NA	TRBV20-1	TRBD2	CSARDSGSPSYEQYF	TGCAGTGCTAGAGATAGCGGGAGCCCTTCCTACGAGCAGTACTTC
TRBJ2-1	NA	TRBV4-3	NA	CASSQGLGEFGYNEQFF	TGCGCCAGCAGCCAAGGATTAGGGGAGTTCGGGTACAATGAGCAGTTCTTC
TRBJ2-5	NA	TRBV4-2	TRBD2	CASSQDPGLAGLETQYF	TGTGCCAGCAGCCAAGATCCAGGACTAGCGGGCCTAGAGACCCAGTACTTC
TRBJ2-1	NA	TRBV12-3/TRBV12-4	TRBD2	CASRPPGRARVSYNEQFF	TGTGCCAGCCGGCCGCCGGGGAGGGCTCGAGTATCGTACAATGAGCAGTTCTTC
TRBJ2-7	few	TRBV27	NA	CASSLLGWRQYF	TGTGCCAGCAGTTTATTAGGTTGGAGGCAGTACTTC
TRBJ2-7	NA	TRBV5-1	TRBD1	CASSLTGTGFYEQYF	TGCGCCAGCAGCTTAACCGGGACAGGCTTCTACGAGCAGTACTTC
TRBJ1-2	few	TRBV6-6	TRBD1	CASRDYRGAGGYTF	TGTGCCAGCAGGGACTACAGGGGTGCCGGTGGCTACACCTTC
TRBJ2-7	NA	TRBV5-4	TRBD1	CASSLGRGGPSYEQYF	TGTGCCAGCAGCTTAGGACGAGGGGGCCCCTCCTACGAGCAGTACTTC
TRBJ2-5	NA	TRBV28	NA	CASATQETQYF	TGTGCCAGTGCTACTCAGGAGACCCAGTACTTC
TRBJ1-1	NA	TRBV4-3	NA	CASSHALSRRLFRDGLNTEAFF	TGCGCCAGCAGCCACGCGCTCAGTCGTCGGCTCTTCCGGGACGGATTGAACACTGAAGCTTTCTTT
TRBJ2-5	NA	TRBV5-1	TRBD1	CASSGTGIETQYF	TGCGCCAGCAGCGGGACAGGGATAGAGACCCAGTACTTC
TRBJ1-1	NA	TRBV29-1	NA	CSARGAGNTEAFF	TGCAGCGCCCGAGGGGCAGGGAACACTGAAGCTTTCTTT
TRBJ1-1	few	TRBV11-2	NA	CASSFGGGYTEAFF	TGTGCCAGCAGCTTCGGGGGTGGGTACACTGAAGCTTTCTTT
TRBJ2-1	NA	TRBV28	TRBD2	CASINSAGGSSYNEQFF	TGTGCCAGCATCAACTCCGCGGGGGGAAGCTCCTACAATGAGCAGTTCTTC
TRBJ1-2	NA	TRBV5-1	TRBD1	CASSTQDRGWPDGYTF	TGCGCCAGCAGCACCCAGGACAGGGGGTGGCCTGATGGCTACACCTTC
TRBJ2-1	NA	TRBV7-9	NA	CASSFQGYEQFF	TGTGCCAGCAGCTTCCAGGGATATGAGCAGTTCTTC
TRBJ2-5	few	TRBV10-3	NA	CAISGGREETQYF	TGTGCCATCAGTGGGGGCAGGGAAGAGACCCAGTACTTC
TRBJ1-1	NA	TRBV5-1	TRBD1	CASSGPGDRGQRAFF	TGCGCCAGCAGCGGCCCCGGAGACAGGGGGCAAAGAGCTTTCTTT
TRBJ2-7	few	TRBV16	TRBD2	CASSPRLAGYEQYF	TGTGCCAGCAGCCCCAGACTAGCGGGCTACGAGCAGTACTTC
TRBJ1-2	NA	TRBV6-6	TRBD1	CASSYSGQGARGYTF	TGTGCCAGCAGTTACTCGGGACAGGGGGCTCGTGGCTACACCTTC
TRBJ1-1	NA	TRBV5-1	NA	CASSLDFFLENTEAFF	TGCGCCAGCAGCTTGGATTTCTTTCTGGAGAACACTGAAGCTTTCTTT
TRBJ2-3	medium-sized	TRBV9	NA	CASSVGVTSTDTQYF	TGTGCCAGCAGCGTAGGGGTGACGAGCACAGATACGCAGTATTTT
TRBJ2-1	few	TRBV29-1	NA	CSVEETSVLIF	TGCAGCGTTGAAGAAACGTCCGTTCTCATCTTC
TRBJ2-3	few	TRBV7-3	NA	CASSLAGRVPTDTQYF	TGTGCCAGCAGCTTGGCAGGACGAGTCCCCACAGATACGCAGTATTTT
TRBJ1-1	NA	TRBV10-3	NA	CAIKPARGDTEAFF	TGTGCCATCAAACCCGCTCGGGGGGACACTGAAGCTTTCTTT
TRBJ2-1	NA	TRBV5-1	TRBD2	CASSFGLAGTNEQFF	TGCGCCAGCAGCTTTGGACTAGCGGGAACCAATGAGCAGTTCTTC
TRBJ2-1	many	TRBV20-1	TRBD2	CSSRRAGGSNEQFF	TGCAGTTCCAGGAGGGCGGGAGGGAGTAATGAGCAGTTCTTC
TRBJ2-1	NA	TRBV12-3/TRBV12-4	NA	CASSWATAGNEQFF	TGTGCCAGCAGTTGGGCCACAGCGGGCAATGAGCAGTTCTTC
TRBJ1-5	NA	TRBV7-2	NA	CASSPGANQPQHF	TGTGCCAGCAGCCCAGGGGCCAATCAGCCCCAGCATTTT
TRBJ2-1	NA	TRBV5-6	NA	CASSGTGHDYNEQFF	TGTGCCAGCAGCGGAACAGGACATGACTACAATGAGCAGTTCTTC
TRBJ2-7	NA	TRBV19	NA	CASSQKSRIYEQYF	TGTGCCAGTAGTCAAAAGAGCCGTATCTACGAGCAGTACTTC
TRBJ1-2	NA	TRBV5-1	TRBD1	CASSLEGGQGTGYTF	TGCGCCAGCAGCTTGGAAGGGGGACAGGGGACTGGCTACACCTTC
TRBJ2-5	few	TRBV7-8	TRBD2	CASSRTISGIQTQYF	TGTGCCAGCAGCCGGACGATTAGCGGGATCCAGACCCAGTACTTC
TRBJ2-3	few	TRBV20-1	NA	CSARGPSDTQYF	TGCAGTGCTAGGGGGCCCTCAGATACGCAGTATTTT
TRBJ2-1	NA	TRBV27	NA	CASRQALGNEQFF	TGTGCCAGCAGACAGGCGCTCGGGAATGAGCAGTTCTTC
TRBJ2-7	NA	TRBV10-3	NA	CAISVPRGYEQYF	TGTGCCATCAGTGTCCCGAGGGGGTACGAGCAGTACTTC
TRBJ1-2	few	TRBV7-3	NA	CASSPGVYGYTF	TGTGCCAGCAGCCCAGGGGTCTATGGCTACACCTTC
TRBJ1-1	few	TRBV7-8	TRBD1	CASSPGTVMNTEAFF	TGTGCCAGCAGCCCCGGGACAGTGATGAACACTGAAGCTTTCTTT
TRBJ1-5	NA	TRBV12-3/TRBV12-4	NA	CASSFQNRQPQHF	TGTGCCAGCAGTTTCCAGAACCGGCAGCCCCAGCATTTT
TRBJ2-7	NA	TRBV12-3/TRBV12-4	TRBD2	CASSLGGLAVTYEQYF	TGTGCCAGCAGTTTAGGGGGACTAGCGGTTACCTACGAGCAGTACTTC
TRBJ2-7	few	TRBV3-1	NA	CASSPGGRTYEQYF	TGTGCCAGCAGCCCGGGCGGACGGACCTACGAGCAGTACTTC
TRBJ2-7	few	TRBV7-9	TRBD2	CASSEERAGDPAYEQYF	TGTGCCAGCAGCGAGGAGAGAGCGGGAGATCCCGCCTACGAGCAGTACTTC